The 27 T cell receptor beta chains listed next were all sequenced from one sample in a study of T-cell memory formation after mild COVID-19. TCRdb called the 5' RACE reads again in MiXCR, with one record for every CDR3 protein. The sample consists of 200,000 to 300,000 distinct CDR3 sequences, over 15% of them appearing once. The sequenced material came from PBMCs or a T cell subset sorted from them (not recorded which). These receptors were obtained from a man younger than 35 who had mild COVID-19 (a few samples of this study predate the infection). Cell type and time point are not known.

CDR3 sequence reads: CASSPADTGELFF. In nucleotides, the CDR3 is TGCGCCAGCAGCCCAGCGGACACCGGGGAGCTGTTTTTT. The J gene is TRBJ2-2, the V gene TRBV5-1; tentative D call: TRBD2 (5 bases). This CDR3 is built from 13 residues. From germline, CDR1 is SGHRS and CDR2 YFSETQ. The V gene lost 4 bases and the J gene lost 3 bases, with 7 bases spanning the gap.

In this sample, this clonotype turned up a few times. The J gene is TRBJ2-7, the V gene TRBV15, with TRBD1 identical over 7 bases. CDR3 length equals 12 residues. With 3 bases clipped from V and 7 bases from J, the junction kept 3 bases outside the gene matches. Germline CDR1 and CDR2: LNHNV and YYDKDF (reference sequence). The chain's CDR3 is CATSSGTAEQYF. In nucleotides, the CDR3 is TGTGCCACCAGCAGCGGGACAGCAGAGCAGTACTTC.

This clonotype was found a few times. The genes are TRBV7-2 and TRBJ1-3; 7 bases fit TRBD1. The CDR3 contains 16 residues. Germline V gene sequence: CDR1 SGHTA, CDR2 FQGNSA. The ends lost 5 bases at V and 4 bases at J; junction bases unmatched: 11. CDR3 in amino acids: CASSPTTGVYGNTIYF. CDR3 nucleotide sequence: TGTGCCAGCAGCCCCACTACAGGGGTTTACGGAAACACCATATATTTT.

This clonotype was detected a few times. The rearrangement uses TRBV7-6 and TRBJ1-5, with 10 bases lining up with TRBD1. The ends lost 5 bases at V and 4 bases at J; junction bases unmatched: 5. The germline V gene encodes CDR1 SGHVS and CDR2 FNYEAQ. CDR3 length equals 15 residues. Here the CDR3 DNA reads TGTGCCAGCAGCCCAGGGACAGGGGAAAATCAGCCCCAGCATTTT. Amino acid sequence: CASSPGTGENQPQHF.

The gene calls are TRBV3-1 and TRBJ1-2; D is undetermined. The CDR3 is made up of 14 amino acids. Looked up from germline, CDR1 is LGHDT and CDR2 is YNNKEL (reference sequence). With 0 bases removed from V and 7 bases from J, the gap between germline ends came to 12 bases. In DNA, the CDR3 is TGTGCCAGCAGCCAAGAGAGAGGCGATCGTGGCTACACCTTC. Its protein product is CASSQERGDRGYTF.

V is TRBV20-1 and J is TRBJ1-1; D is unresolved. The length of the CDR3 is 13 residues. V was pared by 5 bases and J by 0 bases, with 10 bases between. Germline V gene data show CDR1 as DFQATT and CDR2 as SNEGSKA (reference sequence). CDR3 region: CSAPRLMNTEAFF. As DNA, the CDR3 is TGCAGTGCTCCCAGGTTAATGAACACTGAAGCTTTCTTT.

This clonotype was picked up a small number of times. The chain couples TRBV20-1 to TRBJ2-1, with 8 bases identical to TRBD1. V lost 1 base and J lost 8; bases outside the gene matches: 10. The germline V gene has CDR1 DFQATT and CDR2 SNEGSKA (reference sequence). The CDR3 sequence is 15 residues long. CDR3 sequence: CSARVVTGVFYEQFF. The DNA of the CDR3 is TGCAGTGCTAGAGTCGTGACAGGGGTGTTCTATGAGCAGTTCTTC.

This chain uses TRBV3-1 with TRBJ1-2; TRBD1 might be the D (6 bases). The CDR3 contains 15 residues. Germline V gene sequence: CDR1 LGHDT, CDR2 YNNKEL (reference sequence). The ends were cut back, 3 bases at V and 5 bases at J, with 16 bases in the middle. The CDR3 bases are TGTGCCAGCAGCCATTGGACAGTTCCCGGGTATGGCTACACCTTC. Its protein product is CASSHWTVPGYGYTF.

This clonotype has more than one count but fewer than ten. The chain combines TRBV20-1 with TRBJ1-5; no clear D gene. Germline V gene lookup returns CDR1 DFQATT and CDR2 SNEGSKA (reference sequence). V shed 5 bases and J shed 4 bases, with 12 bases lying between them. The CDR3 is made up of 13 amino acids. CDR3 sequence (DNA): TGCAGTGCTCACGGCGGTGGAAATCAGCCCCAGCATTTT. The encoded protein is CSAHGGGNQPQHF.

The chain combines TRBV12-3 or TRBV12-4 with TRBJ1-5; TRBD1 might be the D (5 bases). This CDR3 has 17 amino acids. V lost 2 bases and J 7 bases, leaving 21 bases between the germline ends. In DNA, the CDR3 is TGTGCCAGCAGTTTAACCAGGCCGGGACCGGCCCAACAGCCCCAGCATTTT. Amino acids: CASSLTRPGPAQQPQHF.

The sample holds a few counts of this clonotype. The chain recombines TRBV7-9 with TRBJ2-3, with 11 bases aligning to TRBD2. V lost 6 bases, J lost 6 bases, and 11 bases stayed unmatched. The CDR3 totals 16 residues. Germline V gene lookup returns CDR1 SEHNR and CDR2 FQNEAQ (reference sequence). The CDR3 sequence is CASRELAGAMVDTQYF. The CDR3 DNA reads TGTGCCAGCAGGGAACTAGCGGGGGCTATGGTGGATACGCAGTATTTT.

The CDR3 DNA is TGTGCCAGCGGGGATGAGAGCTCTGGGGCCAACGTCCTGACTTTC. Its protein is CASGDESSGANVLTF. The rearrangement uses TRBV2 and TRBJ2-6; D uncertain. CDR3 length: 15 residues. Germline CDR1 reads SNHLY; CDR2 reads FYNNEI. V lost 8 bases and J lost 0, with 11 bases in between. Together with reference TRBV2 and TRBJ2-6, the CDR3 gives the full variable domain: EPEVTQTPSHQVTQMGQEVILRCVPISNHLYFYWYRQILGQKVEFLVSFYNNEISEKSEIFDDQFSVERPDGSNFTLKIRSTKLEDSAMYFCASGDESSGANVLTFGAGSRLTVL.

CDR3 sequence (DNA): TGTGCCAGCAGCCCCCAGGGTCTCACTAATGAAAAACTGTTTTTT. Encoded protein: CASSPQGLTNEKLFF. This chain connects TRBV3-1 to TRBJ1-4, with TRBD1 as a possible D gene (5 bases). CDR1 LGHDT and CDR2 YNNKEL come from the germline V gene (reference sequence). V shed 4 bases and J shed 2 bases, with 11 bases lying between them. CDR3 length: 15 amino acids.

This chain joins TRBV12-3 or TRBV12-4 and TRBJ2-2, with D hard to call. CDR3 length: 18 residues. V was clipped by 4 bases and J by 3 bases, with 21 bases between them. For the CDR3, the DNA is TGTGCCAGCAGTTACCCCCAGGCGGTCACGGTGGACACCGGGGAGCTGTTTTTT. It translates to CASSYPQAVTVDTGELFF.

The chain links TRBV20-1 to TRBJ2-1; D remains unclear. Per germline, CDR1 DFQATT and CDR2 SNEGSKA (reference sequence). Trimming took off 5 bases at V and 7 bases at J, with 12 bases between the two ends. This CDR3 is built from 12 residues. The CDR3 sequence is CSAANWGNEQFF. For the CDR3, the DNA is TGCAGTGCTGCAAACTGGGGTAATGAGCAGTTCTTC.

The chain is built from TRBV5-6 and TRBJ1-1; D is uncertain. Trimming cost V 4 bases and J 7 bases, with 14 bases left between them. This CDR3 is 13 amino acids long. Germline V gene sequence: CDR1 SGHDT, CDR2 YYEEEE. CDR3 in DNA: TGTGCCAGCAGCCGGATGTTACGGAGTGAAGCTTTCTTT. As protein: CASSRMLRSEAFF.

This clonotype has at least ten counts. The chain has TRBV5-1 and TRBJ1-2; possibly TRBD1 for D (5 bases). The germline V gene has CDR1 SGHRS and CDR2 YFSETQ. The CDR3 extends over 16 amino acids. V was clipped by 4 bases and J by 3 bases, with 19 bases between them. CDR3 nucleotide sequence: TGCGCCAGCAGCCTGTTCGGGGGGGATCTAGACTATGGCTACACCTTC. This sequence encodes CASSLFGGDLDYGYTF.

This clonotype was counted a few times. The chain couples TRBV4-3 to TRBJ2-3, with unresolved D. The germline CDR1 and CDR2 sequences are LGHNA and YSLEER. This CDR3 region has 15 residues. V gave up 3 bases and J gave up 0 bases, with 10 bases separating them. The CDR3 DNA follows: TGCGCCAGCAGCCAGGAACTGGGCAGCACAGATACGCAGTATTTT. Translation gives CASSQELGSTDTQYF.

This clonotype occurred a few times. The chain combines TRBV7-2 with TRBJ1-4; D remains unclear. Trimming took off 3 bases at V and 6 bases at J, with 8 bases between the two ends. From germline, CDR1 is SGHTA and CDR2 FQGNSA. The CDR3 is 13 amino acids. The CDR3 nucleotides read TGTGCCAGCAGCTTTAACCGTTATGAAAAACTGTTTTTT. Translating gives CASSFNRYEKLFF. Together with reference TRBV7-2 and TRBJ1-4, the CDR3 gives the full variable domain: GAGVSQSPSNKVTEKGKDVELRCDPISGHTALYWYRQSLGQGLEFLIYFQGNSAPDKSGLPSDRFSAERTGGSVSTLTIQRTQQEDSAVYLCASSFNRYEKLFFGSGTQLSVL.

This rearrangement joins TRBV10-1 to TRBJ1-1; no definite D call. V shed 2 bases and J shed 3 bases, with 7 bases lying between them. The germline V gene has CDR1 WNHNN and CDR2 SYGVQD (reference sequence). The CDR3 extends over 13 amino acids. CDR3 region: CASSEGRYTEAFF. CDR3 nucleotide sequence: TGCGCCAGCAGTGAGGGTCGGTACACTGAAGCTTTCTTT.

In its sample, this clonotype was seen a few times. The genes are TRBV29-1 and TRBJ2-1, with TRBD2 matching 9 bases. The CDR3 covers 14 residues. The V gene's germline CDR1 is SQVTM and CDR2 ANQGSEA. Trimming cost V 6 bases and J 4 bases; bases outside gene matches: 7. The CDR3 region is CSVRSGGDYNEQFF. CDR3 bases: TGCAGCGTCCGTAGCGGGGGAGATTACAATGAGCAGTTCTTC.

In its sample, this clonotype was seen a few times. The CDR3 DNA is TGTGCCAGCAGCTCAAACCAGGGCCGAGGGGCTGAAGCTTTCTTT. It translates to CASSSNQGRGAEAFF. The chain is built from TRBV7-3 and TRBJ1-1; weak D call: TRBD1 (5 bases). V lost 4 bases to trimming and J lost 6 bases, with 18 bases between them. Germline V gene data show CDR1 as SGHTA and CDR2 as FQGTGA. CDR3 length equals 15 residues.

V and J are TRBV10-3 and TRBJ2-1, with D possibly TRBD2 on 6 matching bases. The CDR3 consists of 12 residues. CDR1 and CDR2 from the germline V gene are ENHRY and SYGVKD. With 11 bases removed from V and 7 bases from J, the gap between germline ends came to 15 bases. The CDR3 sequence is CALGGSRNEQFF. As DNA, the CDR3 is TGTGCCTTGGGGGGTAGCCGAAATGAGCAGTTCTTC.

V gene TRBV5-1 combines with J gene TRBJ2-3; D is perhaps TRBD1 (6 bases). CDR1 and CDR2 (germline): SGHRS, YFSETQ. Trimming took 2 bases from V and 1 from J, leaving 17 bases between them. The CDR3 contains 17 residues. This CDR3 reads CASSFNPQGSGTDTQYF. The CDR3 coding sequence is TGCGCCAGCAGCTTCAATCCTCAGGGGTCGGGCACAGATACGCAGTATTTT.

V is TRBV20-1 and J is TRBJ2-1; D call uncertain. Germline CDR1 is DFQATT and CDR2 is SNEGSKA (reference sequence). The CDR3 is 12 residues long. Between the trimmed V and J ends, which lost 3 bases and 8 bases, there was a span of 11 bases. The CDR3 sequence: CSASRTEDEQFF. The DNA for the CDR3 is TGCAGTGCTAGTAGGACCGAGGATGAGCAGTTCTTC.

This rearrangement joins TRBV4-2 to TRBJ2-1, with 14 positions matching TRBD2. V lost 3 bases and J lost 5; bases outside the gene matches: 6. The CDR3 has 17 residues. In germline, CDR1 is LGHNA, CDR2 YNFKEQ. As DNA, the CDR3 is TGTGCCAGCAGCCAGCCCGAGGGACTAGCGGGGGACAATGAGCAGTTCTTC. Translating it yields CASSQPEGLAGDNEQFF.

This chain connects TRBV20-1 to TRBJ2-7; TRBD2 agrees at 12 bases. J lost 3 bases, V lost 6 bases, and 6 bases had no gene match. CDR1 is DFQATT, CDR2 SNEGSKA, per germline (reference sequence). The CDR3 length is 14 residues. The CDR3 DNA reads as TGCAGTGCCGGGAGGACTAGCGGGATCTACGAGCAGTACTTC. Amino acid sequence: CSAGRTSGIYEQYF.